These T cell receptor beta chains were read from a single sample in a study of CD8+ T cells in alopecia areata. Sequencing was performed with immunoSEQ multiplex PCR; in TCRdb, only in-frame clones are kept and a portion is missing. The data hold 170,000 or so clones, with 65% observed a single time. The material was CD4+ T cells sorted from blood, obtained at week 4, from a patient treated with tofacitinib. These receptors came from a human donor with alopecia areata. The CDR3 runs from the conserved cysteine through the conserved F or W. A D gene is named only where the DNA matches it firmly. Clone size appears in some rows only: once, few, many, or a class for an expanded clone.

j_gene: TRBJ2-5; len: 15; d_gene: -; abundance: few; v_gene: TRBV30; CDR3aa: CAWSRLTGVQETQYF; CDR3nt: TGTGCCTGGAGTAGGCTTACAGGAGTCCAAGAGACCCAGTACTTC
j_gene: TRBJ2-5; len: 13; d_gene: TRBD1; abundance: few; v_gene: TRBV5-4; CDR3aa: CASSWDREETQYF; CDR3nt: TGTGCCAGCAGCTGGGACAGGGAAGAGACCCAGTACTTC
j_gene: TRBJ2-3; len: 15; d_gene: TRBD2; abundance: -; v_gene: TRBV2; CDR3aa: CASSEVRLAGDTQYF; CDR3nt: TGTGCCAGCAGTGAAGTTAGACTAGCAGGCGATACGCAGTATTTT
j_gene: TRBJ1-6; len: 13; d_gene: -; abundance: few; v_gene: TRBV10-2; CDR3aa: CASSGLDNSPLHF; CDR3nt: TGCGCCAGCAGTGGACTGGATAATTCACCCCTCCACTTT
j_gene: TRBJ1-4; len: 16; d_gene: TRBD1; abundance: once; v_gene: TRBV4-3; CDR3aa: CASSRFEGQLTEKLFF; CDR3nt: TGCGCCAGCAGCCGCTTTGAGGGACAGCTAACAGAAAAACTGTTTTTT
j_gene: TRBJ2-2; len: 14; d_gene: TRBD1; abundance: -; v_gene: TRBV29-1; CDR3aa: CSARTGADTGELFF; CDR3nt: TGCAGCGCTCGGACAGGGGCGGACACCGGGGAGCTGTTTTTT
j_gene: TRBJ2-3; len: 13; d_gene: -; abundance: -; v_gene: TRBV29-1; CDR3aa: CSVDGAATDTQYF; CDR3nt: TGCAGCGTTGATGGGGCAGCTACAGATACGCAGTATTTT
j_gene: TRBJ1-1; len: 14; d_gene: -; abundance: -; v_gene: TRBV9; CDR3aa: CASSVGPLNTEAFF; CDR3nt: TGTGCCAGCAGCGTGGGCCCCTTGAACACTGAAGCTTTCTTT
j_gene: TRBJ1-2; len: 12; d_gene: -; abundance: -; v_gene: TRBV29-1; CDR3aa: CSVETGNHGYTF; CDR3nt: TGCAGCGTTGAAACAGGGAACCATGGCTACACCTTC
j_gene: TRBJ2-3; len: 14; d_gene: -; abundance: -; v_gene: TRBV7-2; CDR3aa: CASSFDSHTDTQYF; CDR3nt: TGTGCCAGCAGCTTCGATAGCCACACAGATACGCAGTATTTT
j_gene: TRBJ1-5; len: 13; d_gene: -; abundance: -; v_gene: TRBV28; CDR3aa: CAISLGGNQPQHF; CDR3nt: TGTGCCATCTCCTTGGGCGGCAATCAGCCCCAGCATTTT
j_gene: TRBJ1-5; len: 14; d_gene: TRBD1; abundance: medium-sized; v_gene: TRBV7-9; CDR3aa: CASSSGQGNQPQHF; CDR3nt: TGTGCCAGCAGCTCGGGACAGGGCAATCAGCCCCAGCATTTT
j_gene: TRBJ2-3; len: 12; d_gene: TRBD1; abundance: -; v_gene: TRBV29-1; CDR3aa: CSVRQGPDTQYF; CDR3nt: TGCAGCGTCCGACAGGGGCCAGATACGCAGTATTTT
j_gene: TRBJ2-7; len: 13; d_gene: -; abundance: -; v_gene: TRBV2; CDR3aa: CASSESRGSEQYF; CDR3nt: TGTGCCAGCAGTGAATCTAGGGGGAGCGAGCAGTACTTC
j_gene: TRBJ1-2; len: 16; d_gene: -; abundance: few; v_gene: TRBV19; CDR3aa: CASSVRDPGRLMSYTF; CDR3nt: TGTGCCAGTAGTGTCCGGGACCCCGGTCGCCTAATGAGCTACACCTTC
j_gene: TRBJ1-5; len: 15; d_gene: -; abundance: -; v_gene: TRBV30; CDR3aa: CAWSVPGVGNQPQHF; CDR3nt: TGTGCCTGGAGTGTACCGGGGGTTGGCAATCAGCCCCAGCATTTT
j_gene: TRBJ1-1; len: 14; d_gene: TRBD1; abundance: -; v_gene: TRBV30; CDR3aa: CAWRWDRRATEAFF; CDR3nt: TGTGCCTGGAGGTGGGACAGGAGGGCCACTGAAGCTTTCTTT
j_gene: TRBJ2-3; len: 13; d_gene: -; abundance: -; v_gene: TRBV29-1; CDR3aa: CSLRWANTDTQYF; CDR3nt: TGCAGCCTGAGGTGGGCTAACACAGATACGCAGTATTTT
j_gene: TRBJ2-7; len: 14; d_gene: -; abundance: -; v_gene: TRBV9; CDR3aa: CASSPDGVSYEQYF; CDR3nt: TGTGCCAGCAGCCCTGACGGGGTTTCCTACGAGCAGTACTTC
j_gene: TRBJ1-2; len: 14; d_gene: TRBD1; abundance: -; v_gene: TRBV29-1; CDR3aa: CSVEPGGTLYGYTF; CDR3nt: TGCAGCGTTGAACCAGGGGGGACCCTCTATGGCTACACCTTC
j_gene: TRBJ2-7; len: 14; d_gene: TRBD2; abundance: -; v_gene: TRBV7-9; CDR3aa: CASQGSSGVYEQYF; CDR3nt: TGTGCCAGCCAGGGGTCTAGCGGGGTCTACGAGCAGTACTTC
j_gene: TRBJ1-1; len: 14; d_gene: -; abundance: -; v_gene: TRBV18; CDR3aa: CASSPQQGNTEAFF; CDR3nt: TGTGCCAGCTCACCCCAACAGGGGAACACTGAAGCTTTCTTT
j_gene: TRBJ2-3; len: 17; d_gene: TRBD2; abundance: -; v_gene: TRBV15; CDR3aa: CATSRSWGRGVTDTQYF; CDR3nt: TGTGCCACCAGCCGCTCTTGGGGGCGGGGGGTTACGGATACGCAGTATTTT
j_gene: TRBJ1-2; len: 12; d_gene: -; abundance: -; v_gene: TRBV6-1; CDR3aa: CASSETRVGYTF; CDR3nt: TGTGCCAGCAGTGAAACCAGGGTCGGCTACACCTTC
j_gene: TRBJ2-3; len: 16; d_gene: -; abundance: -; v_gene: TRBV15; CDR3aa: CATSREGRGRTDTQYF; CDR3nt: TGTGCCACCAGCAGAGAGGGCCGGGGGAGGACAGATACGCAGTATTTT
j_gene: TRBJ1-1; len: 15; d_gene: -; abundance: many; v_gene: TRBV11-1; CDR3aa: CASSLVGGANTEAFF; CDR3nt: TGTGCCAGCAGCTTAGTTGGGGGAGCGAACACTGAAGCTTTCTTT
j_gene: TRBJ1-5; len: 13; d_gene: -; abundance: -; v_gene: TRBV7-9; CDR3aa: CASSRGGNQPQHF; CDR3nt: TGTGCCAGCTCTAGGGGGGGCAATCAGCCCCAGCATTTT
j_gene: TRBJ2-5; len: 14; d_gene: TRBD2; abundance: -; v_gene: TRBV29-1; CDR3aa: CSVLGTSELETQYF; CDR3nt: TGCAGCGTTTTAGGGACTAGCGAGCTGGAGACCCAGTACTTC
j_gene: TRBJ1-1; len: 12; d_gene: -; abundance: -; v_gene: TRBV30; CDR3aa: CACKGGWTEAFF; CDR3nt: TGTGCCTGTAAGGGGGGGTGGACTGAAGCTTTCTTT
j_gene: TRBJ2-2; len: 13; d_gene: -; abundance: -; v_gene: TRBV27; CDR3aa: CASSLRDTGELFF; CDR3nt: TGTGCCAGCAGTTTACGTGACACCGGGGAGCTGTTTTTT
j_gene: TRBJ1-5; len: 12; d_gene: -; abundance: -; v_gene: TRBV29-1; CDR3aa: CSVEGPNQPQHF; CDR3nt: TGCAGCGTTGAAGGTCCAAATCAGCCCCAGCATTTT
j_gene: TRBJ1-1; len: 11; d_gene: -; abundance: few; v_gene: TRBV29-1; CDR3aa: CSVAPGLEAFF; CDR3nt: TGCAGCGTGGCCCCGGGACTTGAAGCTTTCTTT
j_gene: TRBJ2-1; len: 14; d_gene: -; abundance: -; v_gene: TRBV28; CDR3aa: CASIPADYYNEQFF; CDR3nt: TGTGCCAGCATCCCAGCAGACTACTACAATGAGCAGTTCTTC
j_gene: TRBJ1-5; len: 16; d_gene: TRBD1; abundance: -; v_gene: TRBV14; CDR3aa: CASSPDQDRAYQPQHF; CDR3nt: TGTGCCAGCAGCCCAGACCAGGACAGGGCGTATCAGCCCCAGCATTTT
j_gene: TRBJ2-1; len: 13; d_gene: -; abundance: few; v_gene: TRBV5-1; CDR3aa: CASSLASYNEQFF; CDR3nt: TGCGCCAGCAGCTTAGCCTCATACAATGAGCAGTTCTTC
j_gene: TRBJ2-1; len: 14; d_gene: TRBD1; abundance: -; v_gene: TRBV5-1; CDR3aa: CASRPGTGPNEQFF; CDR3nt: TGCGCCAGCAGGCCGGGGACAGGGCCCAATGAGCAGTTCTTC
j_gene: TRBJ1-5; len: 14; d_gene: TRBD1; abundance: -; v_gene: TRBV5-1; CDR3aa: CASSPGTVGQPQHF; CDR3nt: TGCGCCAGCAGCCCCGGGACAGTGGGTCAGCCCCAGCATTTT
j_gene: TRBJ2-7; len: 14; d_gene: TRBD1; abundance: -; v_gene: TRBV5-1; CDR3aa: CASSLGQGAAEQYF; CDR3nt: TGCGCCAGCAGCTTGGGACAGGGGGCAGCCGAGCAGTACTTC
j_gene: TRBJ1-1; len: 12; d_gene: -; abundance: -; v_gene: TRBV29-1; CDR3aa: CSAARTNTEAFF; CDR3nt: TGCAGCGCGGCCAGGACGAACACTGAAGCTTTCTTT
j_gene: TRBJ2-1; len: 15; d_gene: -; abundance: -; v_gene: TRBV7-9; CDR3aa: CASSLAGPPTNEQFF; CDR3nt: TGTGCCAGCAGCTTAGCGGGGCCCCCGACCAATGAGCAGTTCTTC
j_gene: TRBJ1-1; len: 15; d_gene: -; abundance: -; v_gene: TRBV25-1; CDR3aa: CASRSLGQGGTEAFF; CDR3nt: TGTGCCAGCAGGTCCCTGGGGCAGGGAGGGACTGAAGCTTTCTTT
j_gene: TRBJ1-2; len: 13; d_gene: TRBD1; abundance: -; v_gene: TRBV30; CDR3aa: CAWRQGALYGYTF; CDR3nt: TGTGCCTGGAGACAGGGGGCCCTTTATGGCTACACCTTC
j_gene: TRBJ1-1; len: 12; d_gene: -; abundance: few; v_gene: TRBV25-1; CDR3aa: CASSVVGYEAFF; CDR3nt: TGTGCCAGCAGTGTTGTGGGGTATGAAGCTTTCTTT
j_gene: TRBJ2-3; len: 13; d_gene: -; abundance: -; v_gene: TRBV10-2; CDR3aa: CASGALGTDTQYF; CDR3nt: TGCGCCAGCGGGGCTCTGGGCACAGATACGCAGTATTTT
j_gene: TRBJ2-7; len: 13; d_gene: -; abundance: -; v_gene: TRBV6-5; CDR3aa: CASRPDTRAEQYF; CDR3nt: TGTGCCAGCCGACCAGACACCCGAGCCGAGCAGTACTTC
j_gene: TRBJ2-5; len: 15; d_gene: TRBD1; abundance: -; v_gene: TRBV29-1; CDR3aa: CSVARTGGPQETQYF; CDR3nt: TGCAGCGTGGCCCGGACAGGGGGACCCCAAGAGACCCAGTACTTC
j_gene: TRBJ2-6; len: 16; d_gene: -; abundance: -; v_gene: TRBV7-6; CDR3aa: CASSRGGGSGANVLTF; CDR3nt: TGTGCCAGCAGCCGAGGGGGTGGGTCTGGGGCCAACGTCCTGACTTTC
j_gene: TRBJ2-5; len: 14; d_gene: -; abundance: -; v_gene: TRBV13; CDR3aa: CASSHVGAQETQYF; CDR3nt: TGTGCCAGCAGCCACGTGGGGGCCCAAGAGACCCAGTACTTC
j_gene: TRBJ1-5; len: 13; d_gene: -; abundance: -; v_gene: TRBV6-6; CDR3aa: CASSYPGQFPQHF; CDR3nt: TGTGCCAGCAGTTACCCCGGACAGTTCCCCCAGCATTTT
j_gene: TRBJ2-1; len: 12; d_gene: -; abundance: few; v_gene: TRBV2; CDR3aa: CASSVLGDEQFF; CDR3nt: TGTGCCAGCAGTGTTCTCGGGGATGAGCAGTTCTTC
j_gene: TRBJ1-1; len: 16; d_gene: TRBD1; abundance: -; v_gene: TRBV5-1; CDR3aa: CASSLAADRNFQSAFF; CDR3nt: TGCGCCAGCAGCTTGGCCGCGGACAGGAACTTCCAATCAGCTTTCTTT
j_gene: TRBJ1-1; len: 14; d_gene: -; abundance: -; v_gene: TRBV15; CDR3aa: CATSPRRGATEAFF; CDR3nt: TGTGCCACCAGCCCCCGACGGGGGGCCACTGAAGCTTTCTTT
j_gene: TRBJ2-4; len: 16; d_gene: TRBD1; abundance: -; v_gene: TRBV25-1; CDR3aa: CASSWGTGGAGNIQYF; CDR3nt: TGTGCCAGCAGTTGGGGGACAGGGGGCGCGGGAAACATTCAGTACTTC
j_gene: TRBJ2-5; len: 13; d_gene: -; abundance: -; v_gene: TRBV6-6; CDR3aa: CASTQPPGETQYF; CDR3nt: TGTGCCAGCACCCAGCCCCCCGGGGAGACCCAGTACTTC
j_gene: TRBJ2-7; len: 15; d_gene: TRBD1; abundance: -; v_gene: TRBV4-1; CDR3aa: CASSQAGTGAHEQYF; CDR3nt: TGCGCCAGCAGCCAAGCCGGGACAGGGGCCCACGAGCAGTACTTC
j_gene: TRBJ2-2; len: 13; d_gene: TRBD1; abundance: -; v_gene: TRBV29-1; CDR3aa: CSADRENTGELFF; CDR3nt: TGCAGCGCGGACAGGGAAAACACCGGGGAGCTGTTTTTT
j_gene: TRBJ1-5; len: 13; d_gene: TRBD1; abundance: -; v_gene: TRBV30; CDR3aa: CAWSGTGVQPQHF; CDR3nt: TGTGCCTGGAGTGGAACAGGGGTTCAGCCCCAGCATTTT
j_gene: TRBJ2-1; len: 15; d_gene: TRBD1; abundance: -; v_gene: TRBV4-2; CDR3aa: CASSQLEGAGGEQFF; CDR3nt: TGTGCCAGCAGCCAATTAGAGGGGGCCGGTGGTGAGCAGTTCTTC
j_gene: TRBJ1-2; len: 15; d_gene: -; abundance: -; v_gene: TRBV6-5; CDR3aa: CASSYSIDSLYGYTF; CDR3nt: TGTGCCAGCAGTTACTCGATAGACAGCCTCTATGGCTACACCTTC
j_gene: TRBJ2-1; len: 15; d_gene: TRBD1; abundance: -; v_gene: TRBV4-1; CDR3aa: CASSQDPDRGRWQFF; CDR3nt: TGCGCCAGCAGCCAAGACCCAGACAGGGGACGGTGGCAGTTCTTC